This T cell receptor beta chain was recovered during a study of T cells expressing NK-cell markers. In the study overall: Among eight sequenced donors, seven carried HCMV seropositivity while one was seronegative.

General observations from the study: Dominant NKG2C+ clonotypes accounted for 1.0-7.0% of CD8+ T cells in about six donors.

5'RACE template switching with UMIs generated TCR beta cDNA. TCRdb reworked the 5' RACE reads into one entry per CDR3 protein, no DNA. The sample holds 550,000 to 600,000 distinct CDR3 sequences. Comments on this clonotype: Its antigen is as yet unknown.

CDR3 length: 17 residues. Germline CDR1 and CDR2: MGHDK and SYGVNS. The sample taken for sequencing was blood T cells: a sorted CD56 or NKG2C T cell subset, CD4+ or CD8+ T cells, or bulk PBMC T cells (not recorded which). The genes are TRBV25-1 and TRBJ2-6; without DNA, the TCRdb call of TRBD2 cannot be checked. The clonotype originates from a man between 18 and 35 years old in good health. The CDR3 sequence is CASSETPGRVGANVLTF.